This T cell receptor beta chain was obtained from a study of OX40 agonist ivuxolimab in advanced cancers. Study-wide context: The costimulatory receptor OX40 (CD134) was targeted by ivuxolimab, a fully human IgG2 agonistic monoclonal antibody. Intravenous ivuxolimab was administered to patients every 2 weeks at six dose levels: 0.01, 0.1, 0.3, 1.5, 3 and 10 mg/kg. Prior anti-PD-1, anti-PD-L1 or anti-CTLA-4 therapy was permitted, and approximately 40% of dose-escalation patients had received checkpoint inhibitors. Partial responses occurred in three dose-escalation patients: two with cutaneous melanoma and one with hepatocellular carcinoma. Peripheral TCRbeta sequencing aimed to test whether ivuxolimab altered TCR sequence diversity and caused clonal T-cell expansion. The paper describes the monotherapy dose-escalation part (N ≈ 52 patients) of the phase I trial of ivuxolimab. A male proportion of around 83% and a mean age of roughly 58 years, ranging from about 23 to 90, were recorded for the dose-escalation cohort. Of the approximately 53 patients in dose escalation, about 20 had hepatocellular carcinoma, some 15 had melanoma, 9 had renal cell carcinoma and 9 had head and neck cancer. Results and caveats for the whole study, not just this receptor: At doses of 0.1 to 3.0 mg/kg, clonal expansion of both CD4+ and CD8+ blood T cells was observed from baseline to week 6. After ivuxolimab, more expanded clones were found on average in CD8+ T cells than in CD4+ T cells. In the 0.1-3.0 mg/kg groups, partial responders had among the lowest normalized peripheral clonal expansion, particularly in CD8+ T cells. The antigen specificity of the clonally expanded peripheral T cells was not determined. Low levels of normalized T-cell clonal expansion were also shown by some nonresponding patients.

The cysteine opens and the phenylalanine closes a CDR3 of 16 amino acids. This entry keeps only the CDR3 DNA: 48 bases, framed from base 1. The V end gives up 3 bases and the J end 7 bases, leaving 6 bases in the junction not matched to a gene. CDR1 and CDR2 are drawn from the germline V gene: MNHNS, SASEGT. Genomic DNA was extracted from sorted cells for sequencing of the TCRbeta CDR3 region. The immunoSEQ Assay was used to sequence the TCRbeta CDR3 regions. In TCRdb, the immuneACCESS table is reduced to in-frame sequences with V and J assigned. These tables do not hold every clone; where another copy was compared, an unresolved V gene accounts for under half, and the others remain unexplained. A total of roughly 48,000 clones appear in this sample, around 85% of them only once. 6% to 8% of the sample rests with the top ten. As for this clone: The antigen it binds to is not known. Qualities for individual bases were not recorded, and no much larger clone is one base off.

Patients with a history of autoimmune disease or receiving systemic immunosuppression were excluded from the trial. Peripheral blood for TCR sequencing was drawn from every dose cohort at baseline, at cycle 4 day 1 and at cycle 7 day 1. Samples came from an open-label, multicenter, first-in-human phase I dose-escalation trial of ivuxolimab. Adults with locally advanced or metastatic head and neck squamous cell, hepatocellular, melanoma or renal cell carcinoma were enrolled in the trial. CD4+ and CD8+ T cells were sorted separately from peripheral blood before TCR sequencing. This clonotype was obtained from an adult with an advanced solid tumor such as melanoma, head and neck, liver or kidney cancer. Sequencing used CD4+ or CD8+ T cells sorted from blood, obtained in a trial of the OX40 agonist ivuxolimab. Here the chain combines TRBV6-1 and TRBJ2-3, and 14 junction bases match TRBD2. The CDR3 region reads CASSEERLAGGYTQYF. The sequence in DNA is TGTGCCAGCAGTGAGGAACGACTAGCGGGGGGGTATACGCAGTATTTT.